The next 11 T cell receptor beta chains were all read from a single sample in a study of technical replicates of blood from a few donors. Here immunoSEQ multiplex PCR was the method, and the copy in TCRdb shows in-frame clones only, minus some. Of over 85,000 clones listed, around 96% are singletons. Sequenced: T cells isolated from PBMCs. These receptors were taken from a human donor in good health.

The chain links TRBV30 to TRBJ2-1; D is ambiguous. CDR3 length equals 12 residues. Per germline, CDR1 GTSNPN and CDR2 SVGIG (reference sequence). Trimming stripped 5 bases from V and 1 base from J, with 6 bases between. CDR3 coding DNA: TGTGCCTGGTCTGAGTCCTACAATGAGCAGTTCTTC. This encodes CAWSESYNEQFF.

CDR3 coding DNA: TGTGCCAGCAGCCCTGGACAGGGTTCGTACACCATATATTTT. Translation: CASSPGQGSYTIYF. V usage is TRBV11-2 and J usage is TRBJ1-3; 8 nucleotides line up with TRBD1. The germline V gene encodes CDR1 SGHAT and CDR2 FQNNGV. With V trimmed by 5 bases and J by 8 bases, 8 bases remained unmatched. The CDR3 length is 14 residues.

V gene TRBV5-1 combines with J gene TRBJ2-3; the match to TRBD2 covers 7 bases. In germline, CDR1 is SGHRS, CDR2 YFSETQ. The CDR3 has 16 amino acids. J was trimmed by 0 bases and V by 4 bases; bases with no gene match: 8. The CDR3 sequence: CASSTLAAASTDTQYF. CDR3 DNA: TGCGCCAGCAGCACTCTAGCGGCTGCTAGCACAGATACGCAGTATTTT.

This clone showed up just once. This chain links TRBV7-3 with TRBJ2-7, with 7 bases fitting TRBD1. V trimming: 2 bases; J trimming: 3 bases; junction bases outside the gene matches: 4. The CDR3 extends over 14 amino acids. Germline V gene lookup returns CDR1 SGHTA and CDR2 FQGTGA. In DNA, the CDR3 is TGTGCCAGCAGCTTATATACAGGGGACTACGAGCAGTACTTC. Amino acid sequence: CASSLYTGDYEQYF.

V gene TRBV7-9 combines with J gene TRBJ2-7; 10 positions agree with TRBD2. The CDR3 extends over 14 amino acids. Germline-derived CDR1 and CDR2 are SEHNR and FQNEAQ (reference sequence). J lost 5 bases, V lost 6 bases, and 7 bases had no gene match. In nucleotides, the CDR3 is TGTGCCAGCAGTAGAAAAGCGGGGGGGAACGAGCAGTACTTC. Amino acid sequence: CASSRKAGGNEQYF.

This clone was recorded only once. The same CDR3 also results from other DNA sequences found in this sample. J is TRBJ2-2 and V is TRBV9, with D perhaps matching TRBD2 (6 bases). The germline V gene encodes CDR1 SGDLS and CDR2 YYNGEE. The CDR3 covers 15 residues. The V gene lost 4 bases and the J gene lost 0 bases, with 10 bases spanning the gap. CDR3 region: CASSLLAANTGELFF. Here the CDR3 DNA reads TGTGCCAGCAGCCTACTAGCTGCGAACACCGGGGAGCTGTTTTTT.

This rearrangement joins TRBV7-2 to TRBJ2-7; 7 bases fit TRBD2. CDR1 is SGHTA and CDR2 is FQGNSA in the germline V gene. Losses at the gene ends were 0 bases for V and 0 bases for J; bases not matched to a gene: 5. The CDR3 is made up of 16 amino acids. This CDR3 is CASSLAWSSGSYEQYF. For the CDR3, the DNA is TGTGCCAGCAGCTTAGCCTGGTCTAGCGGCTCCTACGAGCAGTACTTC.

The chain links TRBV28 to TRBJ2-3, with D possibly TRBD2 on 5 matching bases. Germline loops: CDR1 MDHEN, CDR2 SYDVKM. The CDR3 length is 13 residues. Between the trimmed V and J ends, which lost 6 bases and 3 bases, there was a span of 10 bases. The CDR3 is CASSRLATDTQYF. The CDR3 DNA reads TGTGCCAGCAGCCGCCTAGCTACAGATACGCAGTATTTT.

The V and J genes are TRBV15 and TRBJ2-1, with D possibly matching TRBD2 (5 bases). Germline V CDR1 and CDR2: LNHNV, YYDKDF (reference sequence). The CDR3 runs 19 residues. Between the trimmed V and J ends, which lost 0 bases and 4 bases, there was a span of 22 bases. Written as DNA, the CDR3 is TGTGCCACCAGCAGAGATCTCTCCCTTAGCGAAGTTTCTTACAATGAGCAGTTCTTC. Translating gives CATSRDLSLSEVSYNEQFF.

A single count supports this clone. This sequence joins TRBV6-1 and TRBJ1-5; D might be TRBD1 (5 bases). The germline V gene encodes CDR1 MNHNS and CDR2 SASEGT. This CDR3 has 15 residues. Trimming shortened V by 6 bases and J by 0 bases, and 12 bases separated the two germline ends. The chain's CDR3 is CASRRDRVSNQPQHF. The CDR3, as DNA: TGTGCCAGCAGGCGGGACCGAGTTAGCAATCAGCCCCAGCATTTT.

This chain connects TRBV25-1 to TRBJ2-5, with 7 bases aligning to TRBD1. The J call may be faulty, since TRBJ2-7 better matches the DNA end. In germline, CDR1 is MGHDK, CDR2 SYGVNS. The CDR3 loop spans 14 amino acids. CDR3: CASSHPEGAYEQYF. The CDR3 DNA is TGTGCCAGCAGTCACCCCGAGGGGGCTTACGAGCAGTACTTC.